This T cell receptor beta chain was sequenced in a study of cytomegalovirus exposure and HLA in healthy donors. Study overall: Within the Caucasian-associated ancestry cluster were around 81% of the approximately 390 genotyped donors.

The CDR3 has 14 amino acids. CDR1 is MGHDK and CDR2 is SYGVNS in the germline V gene. The V and J ends lost 6 bases and 3 bases respectively, with 15 bases between them. The PCR ran on 60 Vbeta and 13 Jbeta primers. TCRdb keeps only in-frame clones here, not all; method: immunoSEQ multiplex PCR. The sample holds roughly 200,000 clones, 75% to 90% seen once. The clonotype originates from a boy aged 2 to 10 in good health and CMV-seronegative. The rearrangement links TRBV25-1 to TRBJ2-7; perhaps TRBD2 as D (6 bases). Sequenced sample: PBMCs. CDR3 sequence reads: CASRGIGGIYEQYF. Written as DNA, the CDR3 is TGTGCCAGCAGGGGAATTGGGGGGATCTACGAGCAGTACTTC.